These T cell receptor beta chains were read from a single sample in a study of PD-1 blockade in classical Hodgkin lymphoma. Data came from immunoSEQ multiplex PCR; TCRdb stores just in-frame clones and leaves some out. The table lists some 95,000 clones, roughly nine tenths of them singletons. The sample was peripheral blood mononuclear cells (PBMCs), taken before the second cycle of nivolumab. The receptors come from a human donor with classical Hodgkin lymphoma. CDR3s include the opening cysteine and the closing phenylalanine or tryptophan. Each record gives: CDR3 length, D gene, J gene, V gene, clone size, CDR3 DNA, CDR3 protein. D genes are given only for firm matches. Some rows have no size entry. The others give once, few or many, or a class for an expanded clone.

length: 17; D: TRBD2; J: TRBJ2-3; V: TRBV27; size: -; DNA: TGTGCCAGCAGTCGATTCTCCTTGACTAGCTATCGGGATACGCAGTATTTT; CDR3: CASSRFSLTSYRDTQYF
length: 14; D: -; J: TRBJ2-7; V: TRBV7-9; size: once; DNA: TGTGCCAGCAGCTTAGCGGGGAATGAGTACGAGCAGTACTTC; CDR3: CASSLAGNEYEQYF
length: 15; D: -; J: TRBJ2-5; V: TRBV27; size: -; DNA: TGTGCCACCCAATTCCGGGGACTTCCCCAAGAGACCCAGTACTTC; CDR3: CATQFRGLPQETQYF
length: 12; D: TRBD1; J: TRBJ2-7; V: TRBV2; size: -; DNA: TGTGCCAGCAACAGGGGAGAATACGAGCAGTACTTC; CDR3: CASNRGEYEQYF
length: 14; D: -; J: TRBJ2-7; V: TRBV7-9; size: -; DNA: TGTGCCAGCAGCCGGACTCAGGGAGGCTACGAGCAGTACTTC; CDR3: CASSRTQGGYEQYF
length: 14; D: TRBD1; J: TRBJ2-1; V: TRBV7-9; size: -; DNA: TGTGCCAGCAGCTTGACAGGGGCATACAATGAGCAGTTCTTC; CDR3: CASSLTGAYNEQFF
length: 15; D: TRBD1; J: TRBJ2-2; V: TRBV6-6; size: -; DNA: TGTGCCAGCATTTCGACAGGGGGTTCTACCGGGGAGCTGTTTTTT; CDR3: CASISTGGSTGELFF
length: 13; D: -; J: TRBJ2-5; V: TRBV19; size: -; DNA: TGTGCCAGTAGTCGGCACAGACAAGAGACCCAGTACTTC; CDR3: CASSRHRQETQYF
length: 14; D: -; J: TRBJ2-1; V: TRBV6-5; size: -; DNA: TGTGCCAGCAGTAACAGGGACTTCTACAATGAGCAGTTCTTC; CDR3: CASSNRDFYNEQFF
length: 13; D: -; J: TRBJ2-5; V: TRBV5-1; size: -; DNA: TGCGCCAGCAGCTTGCCCTCCCAAGAGACCCAGTACTTC; CDR3: CASSLPSQETQYF
length: 17; D: TRBD2; J: TRBJ2-7; V: TRBV27; size: -; DNA: TGTGCCAGCAGTTTATCTGGACTAGCGGGAGGGATTTACGAGCAGTACTTC; CDR3: CASSLSGLAGGIYEQYF
length: 13; D: -; J: TRBJ1-1; V: TRBV6-6; size: -; DNA: TGTGCCAGCAGCGGCTCAGGGTGGGAAGAAGCTTTCTTT; CDR3: CASSGSGWEEAFF
length: 14; D: -; J: TRBJ2-1; V: TRBV11-2; size: -; DNA: TGTGCCAGCAGCTTAACGGACGACAACAATGAGCAGTTCTTC; CDR3: CASSLTDDNNEQFF
length: 13; D: -; J: TRBJ2-2; V: TRBV29-1; size: -; DNA: TGCAGCGTAATAGTTAGGAACACCGGGGAGCTGTTTTTT; CDR3: CSVIVRNTGELFF
length: 15; D: TRBD1; J: TRBJ1-1; V: TRBV7-2; size: -; DNA: TGTGCCAGCAGCCCGCACCAGGGGGCTAACACTGAAGCTTTCTTT; CDR3: CASSPHQGANTEAFF
length: 16; D: TRBD2; J: TRBJ2-1; V: TRBV7-3; size: -; DNA: TGTGCCAGCAGCTTAGAAGGGGCTAGCGGGAGCCATGAGCAGTTCTTC; CDR3: CASSLEGASGSHEQFF
length: 15; D: -; J: TRBJ2-2; V: TRBV6-1; size: few; DNA: TGTGCCAGCAGCGATTGGGCAGCTTACACCGGGGAGCTGTTTTTT; CDR3: CASSDWAAYTGELFF
length: 13; D: -; J: TRBJ2-7; V: TRBV5-1; size: -; DNA: TGCGCCAGCAGCTTGGGACAGGACTACGAGCAGTACTTC; CDR3: CASSLGQDYEQYF
length: 15; D: -; J: TRBJ2-1; V: TRBV11-3; size: -; DNA: TGTGCCAGCAGCTCTGGCAGGGGGGGTTACAATGAGCAGTTCTTC; CDR3: CASSSGRGGYNEQFF
length: 13; D: -; J: TRBJ1-1; V: TRBV5-4; size: -; DNA: TGTGCCAGCAGCTTGCTCGGGAAAGGGGAAGCTTTCTTT; CDR3: CASSLLGKGEAFF
length: 17; D: -; J: TRBJ2-7; V: TRBV12-2; size: -; DNA: TGTGCAAGTCGCTTAGCGGGGACTAGTTTGATGGGGCACGAGCAGTACTTC; CDR3: CASRLAGTSLMGHEQYF
length: 14; D: TRBD1; J: TRBJ2-7; V: TRBV2; size: -; DNA: TGTGCCAGCAGGCCGGGACAGGGGAACTACGAGCAGTACTTC; CDR3: CASRPGQGNYEQYF
length: 14; D: -; J: TRBJ2-3; V: TRBV10-1; size: once; DNA: TGCGCCAGCAGGGAGGAGCGTGAGGGAGATACGCAGTATTTT; CDR3: CASREEREGDTQYF
length: 14; D: -; J: TRBJ2-3; V: TRBV9; size: -; DNA: TGTGCCAGCAGCGTGGGGACAAACACAGATACGCAGTATTTT; CDR3: CASSVGTNTDTQYF
length: 12; D: -; J: TRBJ2-1; V: TRBV25-1; size: once; DNA: TGTGCCAGCAGTGGTAGGGGGAATGAGCAGTTCTTC; CDR3: CASSGRGNEQFF
length: 14; D: -; J: TRBJ2-7; V: TRBV7-9; size: -; DNA: TGTGCCAGCAGCTTAGGGACCCACCCCTACGAGCAGTACTTC; CDR3: CASSLGTHPYEQYF
length: 15; D: -; J: TRBJ2-5; V: TRBV5-8; size: -; DNA: TGTGCCAGCAGCGGAGGCGGACAGTCCCAAGAGACCCAGTACTTC; CDR3: CASSGGGQSQETQYF
length: 17; D: TRBD2; J: TRBJ2-1; V: TRBV4-1; size: -; DNA: TGCGCCAGCAGCCAAGCCACCGGACTAGCGGGAGCTAATGAGCAGTTCTTC; CDR3: CASSQATGLAGANEQFF
length: 14; D: TRBD1; J: TRBJ2-7; V: TRBV5-1; size: -; DNA: TGCGCCAGCAGCGCCGGGACAGGGAACTACGAGCAGTACTTC; CDR3: CASSAGTGNYEQYF
length: 14; D: -; J: TRBJ1-1; V: TRBV6-6; size: -; DNA: TGTGCCAGCAGTTACGTGGGGGAGAACACTGAAGCTTTCTTT; CDR3: CASSYVGENTEAFF
length: 16; D: -; J: TRBJ2-1; V: TRBV28; size: -; DNA: TGTGCCAGCAGCGGCATTAGGGTCGGGAAACGGAATGAGCAGTTCTTC; CDR3: CASSGIRVGKRNEQFF
length: 17; D: TRBD2; J: TRBJ2-7; V: TRBV28; size: -; DNA: TGTGCCAGCAGTTTCACTAGCGGGACTCGGTTGCCCTACGAGCAGTACTTC; CDR3: CASSFTSGTRLPYEQYF
length: 15; D: -; J: TRBJ2-7; V: TRBV7-2; size: once; DNA: TGTGCCAGCAGCTCCATCCCCAAAAGGGGATACGAGCAGTACTTC; CDR3: CASSSIPKRGYEQYF
length: 17; D: -; J: TRBJ1-2; V: TRBV28; size: -; DNA: TGTGCCAGCAGTTTAGTATCCATGAGGGGCGGTATATGGGGCTACACCTTC; CDR3: CASSLVSMRGGIWGYTF
length: 15; D: -; J: TRBJ2-2; V: TRBV19; size: -; DNA: TGTGCCAGTAGTATGTACGTCGAGAACACCGGGGAGCTGTTTTTT; CDR3: CASSMYVENTGELFF
length: 16; D: TRBD2; J: TRBJ2-1; V: TRBV29-1; size: -; DNA: TGCAGCGTTGTCGGACCCGGGACTAGCGGTCGCAATGAGCAGTTCTTC; CDR3: CSVVGPGTSGRNEQFF
length: 15; D: -; J: TRBJ2-1; V: TRBV7-9; size: -; DNA: TGTGCCAGCTTAACTAGCTCCAGCTCCTACAATGAGCAGTTCTTC; CDR3: CASLTSSSSYNEQFF
length: 12; D: -; J: TRBJ1-2; V: TRBV30; size: few; DNA: TGTGCCTGGTCCAAGGGAGGCTATGGCTACACCTTC; CDR3: CAWSKGGYGYTF
length: 15; D: TRBD2; J: TRBJ2-7; V: TRBV2; size: once; DNA: TGTGCCAGCAAAAGACTAGCGGGGGAGTCCTACGAGCAGTACTTC; CDR3: CASKRLAGESYEQYF
length: 14; D: -; J: TRBJ2-7; V: TRBV15; size: -; DNA: TGTGCCACCAGCAGAGCCCAGGGGACCTACGAGCAGTACTTC; CDR3: CATSRAQGTYEQYF
length: 17; D: -; J: TRBJ2-7; V: TRBV29-1; size: -; DNA: TGCAGCGTTGAAGGTTGGCAGGGGCTTAAACATTCCTACGAGCAGTACTTC; CDR3: CSVEGWQGLKHSYEQYF
length: 16; D: TRBD2; J: TRBJ2-1; V: TRBV27; size: -; DNA: TGTGCCAGCAGTTTAGAAGCGGGGGGGCGGCGAAATGAGCAGTTCTTC; CDR3: CASSLEAGGRRNEQFF
length: 13; D: -; J: TRBJ1-6; V: TRBV15; size: -; DNA: TGTGCCACCAGCAGGAGACAGCTCTCCCCCCTCCACTTT; CDR3: CATSRRQLSPLHF
length: 14; D: -; J: TRBJ2-1; V: TRBV4-1; size: -; DNA: TGCGCCAGCAGCCAGACCGGGGCCTACAATGAGCAGTTCTTC; CDR3: CASSQTGAYNEQFF
length: 16; D: TRBD1; J: TRBJ1-6; V: TRBV28; size: -; DNA: TGTGCCAGCAGTCCTGGAGGACAGGGACAATCCGCACCCCTCCACTTT; CDR3: CASSPGGQGQSAPLHF
length: 17; D: -; J: TRBJ2-3; V: TRBV4-2; size: -; DNA: TGTGCCAGCAGCCAAGAAGGAACCCCGGGACTCAATTATACGCAGTATTTT; CDR3: CASSQEGTPGLNYTQYF